Following are 27 T cell receptor beta chains from one sample sequenced in a study of shared clonotypes between healthy human individuals (dated by TCRdb to between 2020 and 2021). Libraries were constructed by the immunoSEQ multiplex PCR assay. The table was pulled from immuneACCESS by TCRdb, which kept in-frame rearrangements only. Such tables lose some clones; where checked, under half of the loss comes from unresolved V genes, and the rest has no known cause. This sample gives 640,000 or so clones in total; roughly 70% of them show up just once. About 1.7% of the sample comes from the top ten. Sequencing was carried out using memory CD4+ T cells sorted from blood. The cell subset or site label, as the study defines it: CD45RA-negative fraction. These receptors all stem from a woman in her twenties or thirties in good health.

The chain has TRBV2 and TRBJ1-5; 8 nucleotides match TRBD1. The CDR3 extends over 14 amino acids. V was clipped by 7 bases and J by 3 bases; unmatched bases: 5. The germline gives CDR1 SNHLY, CDR2 FYNNEI. The CDR3, as DNA: TGTGCCAGCACCCCGACAGGGGTCAATCAGCCCCAGCATTTT. This gives the protein CASTPTGVNQPQHF.

This clone was observed at least ten times. Other nucleotide sequences from this sample produce the same CDR3. The genes are TRBV18 and TRBJ1-1; TRBD1 agrees at 7 bases. This CDR3 has 13 residues. V shed 3 bases and J 3 bases; nucleotides not matched to a gene: 1. CDR1 is KGHSH, CDR2 LQKENI, per germline. Here the CDR3 DNA reads TGTGCCAGCTCACCCACAGGGGACACTGAAGCTTTCTTT. Its protein product is CASSPTGDTEAFF. Full variable domain (rest looked up from reference TRBV18 and TRBJ1-1): NAGVMQNPRHLVRRRGQEARLRCSPMKGHSHVYWYRQLPEEGLKFMVYLQKENIIDESGMPKERFSAEFPKEGPSILRIQQVVRGDSAAYFCASSPTGDTEAFFGQGTRLTVV.

The rearrangement links TRBV6-6 to TRBJ1-1; no definite D call. Looked up from germline, CDR1 is MNHNY and CDR2 is SVGAGI (reference sequence). V lost 7 bases to trimming and J lost 0 bases, with 9 bases between them. The CDR3 length is 13 residues. This CDR3 is CASKGGLNTEAFF. The CDR3 region has the DNA TGTGCCAGCAAGGGCGGGCTGAACACTGAAGCTTTCTTT.

The chain carries TRBV11-2 and TRBJ2-5; 9 nucleotides agree with TRBD2. The CDR3 loop spans 14 amino acids. The V segment lost 5 bases and the J segment 4 bases; nucleotides outside the gene matches: 5. Looked up from germline, CDR1 is SGHAT and CDR2 is FQNNGV. CDR3: CASSVAGVGETQYF. For the CDR3, the DNA is TGTGCCAGCAGCGTAGCGGGAGTGGGAGAGACCCAGTACTTC.

The chain uses TRBV5-4 and TRBJ2-3; TRBD1 agrees at 12 bases. V shed 6 bases and J 4 bases; nucleotides not matched to a gene: 6. Germline V gives CDR1 SGHNT, CDR2 YYREEE (reference sequence). The CDR3 loop spans 15 amino acids. Written as DNA, the CDR3 is TGTGCCAGCATCGAAGGGACAGGGGGCTCAGATACGCAGTATTTT. Its translation: CASIEGTGGSDTQYF.

The chain uses TRBV30 and TRBJ2-7; 8 bases agree with TRBD1. CDR1 is GTSNPN, CDR2 SVGIG, per germline (reference sequence). With V trimmed by 4 bases and J by 5 bases, 7 bases remained unmatched. This CDR3 has 13 residues. The CDR3 reads CAWTGTGFDEQYF. Here the CDR3 DNA reads TGTGCCTGGACCGGGACAGGTTTTGACGAGCAGTACTTC.

Comments on this clone: A read error may be the cause here, since a much bigger clone is one base away. The chain employs TRBV29-1 and TRBJ2-3; D is uncertain. V lost 3 bases, J lost 3 bases, and 7 bases lay in between. This CDR3 has 12 residues. Per germline, CDR1 SQVTM and CDR2 ANQGSEA. CDR3 protein: CSVDGPTDTQYF. The DNA of the CDR3 is TGCAGCGTTGACGGTCCTACAGATACGCAGTATTTT.

The CDR3 DNA reads as TGTGCCAGCAGTTACAGTGGGCCTCCGCAGGAGACCCAGTACTTC. It is translated as CASSYSGPPQETQYF. V usage is TRBV6-5 and J usage is TRBJ2-5; no definite D call. Germline V gene sequence: CDR1 MNHEY, CDR2 SVGAGI. With 2 bases removed from V and 5 bases from J, the gap between germline ends came to 15 bases. The CDR3 runs to 15 residues.

The V gene is TRBV6-1, the J gene TRBJ2-7; no firm D call. CDR1 MNHNS and CDR2 SASEGT come from the germline V gene. Trimming took off 7 bases at V and 1 base at J, with 11 bases between the two ends. CDR3 length: 13 residues. CDR3 in DNA: TGTGCCAGCAACCCCCAGAATTCCTACGAGCAGTACTTC. Translation gives CASNPQNSYEQYF.

This clone was found once. This chain's CDR3 is CASSVGTLGYNEQFF. In DNA form, the CDR3 reads TGTGCCAGCAGCGTAGGGACTTTGGGGTACAATGAGCAGTTCTTC. The chain couples TRBV9 to TRBJ2-1; D is perhaps TRBD2 (5 bases). CDR3 size: 15 residues. The germline V gene encodes CDR1 SGDLS and CDR2 YYNGEE. Trimming removed 0 bases at V and 4 bases at J, with 11 bases between.

This clone was seen only a few times. The J gene is TRBJ1-1, the V gene TRBV6-1, with D perhaps TRBD1 (6 bases). The CDR3 spans 13 residues. Germline-derived CDR1 and CDR2 are MNHNS and SASEGT. The V end was cut by 2 bases, the J end by 8 bases, with 12 bases between. The CDR3 DNA is TGTGCCAGCAGTGAAACGGGGGGGCGCGAAGCTTTCTTT. As protein: CASSETGGREAFF.

The V and J genes are TRBV4-1 and TRBJ2-5; D not resolved. The CDR3 consists of 15 residues. Germline V gives CDR1 MGHRA, CDR2 YSYEKL. V lost 0 bases and J lost 4, with 12 bases in between. The CDR3 spells CASSQDGLKGETQYF. CDR3 nucleotides: TGCGCCAGCAGCCAAGATGGCTTGAAGGGAGAGACCCAGTACTTC.

The gene calls are TRBV6-6 and TRBJ2-7; D remains unclear. Germline assignment: CDR1 MNHNY and CDR2 SVGAGI (reference sequence). Trimming took off 10 bases at V and 1 base at J, with 17 bases between the two ends. This CDR3 spans 14 amino acids. The CDR3 nucleotides read TGTGCCACCTCGCTCCAGAAAACTTCCTACGAGCAGTACTTC. Protein product: CATSLQKTSYEQYF.

V usage is TRBV10-1 and J usage is TRBJ2-7; 7 bases map to TRBD2. Germline loops: CDR1 WNHNN, CDR2 SYGVQD (reference sequence). With 0 bases clipped from V and 2 bases from J, the junction kept 4 bases outside the gene matches. CDR3 size: 15 residues. The CDR3 sequence: CASSESGTKAYEQYF. As DNA, the CDR3 is TGCGCCAGCAGTGAGTCCGGGACTAAAGCCTACGAGCAGTACTTC.

The gene calls are TRBV11-3 and TRBJ2-1; 8 bases line up with TRBD1. This CDR3 spans 14 amino acids. Germline V gene data show CDR1 as SGHNT and CDR2 as YENEEA. V lost 5 bases to trimming and J lost 6 bases; unmatched junction nucleotides: 6. The chain's CDR3 is CASSLFDRGNEQFF. The CDR3 DNA follows: TGTGCCAGCAGCCTATTTGACAGGGGCAATGAGCAGTTCTTC.

The rearrangement joins TRBV5-1 to TRBJ2-7, with D perhaps matching TRBD1 or TRBD2 (5 bases each). The CDR3 has 15 amino acids. Deletions cut 0 bases from V and 0 bases from J, with 10 bases between. The germline CDR1 and CDR2 sequences are SGHRS and YFSETQ. The CDR3 spells CASSLVPGSSYEQYF. In DNA form, the CDR3 reads TGCGCCAGCAGCTTGGTTCCAGGGAGCTCCTACGAGCAGTACTTC.

A single count supports this clone. The chain joins TRBV28 to TRBJ2-6; unclear D gene. This CDR3 spans 16 amino acids. Germline-derived CDR1 and CDR2 are MDHEN and SYDVKM. V dropped 6 bases and J dropped 0 bases, with 12 bases sitting between them. CDR3 DNA: TGTGCCAGCAGCATGACGCACCCCTCTGGGGCCAACGTCCTGACTTTC. This codes for CASSMTHPSGANVLTF.

The chain is built from TRBV23-1 and TRBJ1-4; no clear D. TRBV23-1 is reported as an ORF; its role is uncertain. The CDR3 consists of 17 residues. The V end lost 0 bases, the J end lost 0 bases, and 11 bases lay between the germline ends. CDR3 sequence (DNA): TGCGCCAGCAGTCAATCACTCCAGACCGCAACTAATGAAAAACTGTTTTTT. Translation gives CASSQSLQTATNEKLFF.

The chain carries TRBV7-2 and TRBJ2-7; no definite D call. This CDR3 has 15 amino acids. Germline CDR1 and CDR2: SGHTA and FQGNSA. V was pared by 4 bases and J by 4 bases, with 17 bases between. The CDR3 loop is CASSSRFSVGYEQYF. The CDR3 DNA reads as TGTGCCAGCAGCTCTCGATTTTCAGTGGGGTACGAGCAGTACTTC.

The rearrangement uses TRBV5-1 and TRBJ2-5, with 8 bases that match TRBD2. Germline V gives CDR1 SGHRS, CDR2 YFSETQ. This CDR3 region has 15 residues. Trimming took 4 bases from V and 1 from J; bases not matched to a gene: 6. CDR3 loop: CASSPGAGGQETQYF. Written as DNA, the CDR3 is TGCGCCAGCAGCCCCGGGGCGGGAGGCCAAGAGACCCAGTACTTC. The whole variable domain, remainder taken from reference TRBV5-1 and TRBJ2-5, is KAGVTQTPRYLIKTRGQQVTLSCSPISGHRSVSWYQQTPGQGLQFLFEYFSETQRNKGNFPGRFSGRQFSNSRSEMNVSTLELGDSALYLCASSPGAGGQETQYFGPGTRLLVL.

The J gene is TRBJ2-2, the V gene TRBV6-6, with 10 bases identical to TRBD1. V lost 9 bases, J lost 7 bases, and 5 bases stayed unmatched. Germline assignment: CDR1 MNHNY and CDR2 SVGAGI (reference sequence). The CDR3 runs to 13 residues. This CDR3 is CASRQGAGGELFF. The CDR3 DNA reads TGTGCCAGTAGACAGGGGGCGGGCGGGGAGCTGTTTTTT.

The J gene is TRBJ2-7, the V gene TRBV28; D not certain. Trimming took off 5 bases at V and 2 bases at J, with 4 bases between the two ends. The CDR3 sequence is 11 residues long. From germline, CDR1 is MDHEN and CDR2 SYDVKM. The CDR3 DNA sequence: TGTGCCAGCAGTGAGACCTACGAGCAGTACTTC. It yields the protein CASSETYEQYF.

The rearrangement joins TRBV7-6 to TRBJ2-7, with D unclear. Trimming took 0 bases from V and 3 from J, leaving 15 bases between them. CDR3 size: 16 residues. Germline V lookup: CDR1 SGHVS, CDR2 FNYEAQ. Here the CDR3 DNA reads TGTGCCAGCAGCTTAGCGCCGGTAGGCCGTTTCTACGAGCAGTACTTC. It codes for CASSLAPVGRFYEQYF.

V and J are TRBV21-1 and TRBJ2-3; the D call TRBD1 from the table was never checked on the DNA. TRBV21-1 is termed a pseudogene. The CDR3 contains 15 residues. DNA of the CDR3: TGTGCCAGCAGCAAAGGAGCTGGACACACAGATACGCAGTATTTT. As protein: CASSKGAGHTDTQYF.

This clone was observed a few times. The chain couples TRBV27 to TRBJ1-5; TRBD1 might be the D (5 bases). CDR3 length: 15 residues. Per the germline V gene, CDR1 is MNHEY and CDR2 is SMNVEV (reference sequence). Trimming took 10 bases from V and 1 from J, leaving 17 bases between them. The CDR3 DNA sequence: TGTGCCACCGCTCGAGGGGCGCAAAGCAATCAGCCCCAGCATTTT. Its translation is CATARGAQSNQPQHF.

The CDR3 spells CASSKRVTSGATDTQYF. CDR3 in DNA: TGCGCCAGCAGCAAGCGTGTGACTAGCGGGGCCACAGATACGCAGTATTTT. V gene TRBV5-1 combines with J gene TRBJ2-3; 11 bases match TRBD2. V was clipped by 4 bases and J by 2 bases; unmatched bases: 9. Germline CDR1 is SGHRS and CDR2 is YFSETQ. The CDR3 has 17 amino acids.

This CDR3 is CASSTPSGIYNEQFF. The CDR3, as DNA: TGTGCCAGCAGTACTCCATCGGGAATATACAATGAGCAGTTCTTC. This chain joins TRBV13 and TRBJ2-1; perhaps TRBD2 as D (5 bases). CDR1 and CDR2 (germline): PRHDT, FYEKMQ (reference sequence). CDR3 size: 15 residues. Trimming pared 6 bases from V and 4 bases from J, leaving 16 bases between.